This TCR beta chain derives from a study of graft-versus-host responses after intestinal transplantation. Here immunoSEQ multiplex PCR was the method, and the copy in TCRdb shows in-frame clones only, minus some. Here the sample spans tens of thousands of clones, roughly nine tenths being singletons. Concerning this clone: The antigen is unknown.

The receptor's source is a human donor who received an intestinal transplant. The specimen comprised unstimulated CD8+ T cells sorted from spleen or lymph node cells, sampled before intestinal transplant.

CDR3 region: CASSLLASGGQETQYF. The CDR3 region has the DNA TGTGCCAGCAGTTTGCTCGCTAGCGGGGGTCAAGAGACCCAGTACTTC. This chain connects TRBV28 to TRBJ2-5; 10 bases match TRBD2. In germline, CDR1 is MDHEN, CDR2 SYDVKM. The CDR3 length is 16 residues. With V trimmed by 3 bases and J by 2 bases, 6 bases remained unmatched. Filled out from reference TRBV28 and TRBJ2-5, the complete variable domain reads DVKVTQSSRYLVKRTGEKVFLECVQDMDHENMFWYRQDPGLGLRLIYFSYDVKMKEKGDIPEGYSVSREKKERFSLILESASTNQTSMYLCASSLLASGGQETQYFGPGTRLLVL.